This entry concerns a single T cell receptor (beta chain). The target antigen is unknown. These data originate in a study of OX40 agonist ivuxolimab in advanced cancers. Looking at the study overall: Patients were roughly 87% male with ages roughly 23 to 85, mean around 58.

The CDR3 has 13 residues. Germline loops: CDR1 KGHSH, CDR2 LQKENI. Trimming took off 3 bases at V and 4 bases at J, with 4 bases between the two ends. Sequencing used immunoSEQ multiplex PCR; TCRdb keeps in-frame clones, though not all of them. The data contain roughly 81,000 clones, approximately 85% of them singletons. Broader study findings: Relative to CD4+, CD8+ T cells held more expanded clones on average. Individuals who were partial responders at 0.1-3.0 mg/kg had clonal expansion that ranked among the lowest.

The sequencing used CD4+ or CD8+ T cells sorted from blood, collected in a trial of the OX40 agonist ivuxolimab. The chain joins TRBV18 to TRBJ2-6; no reliable D call. The sequence came from an adult with an advanced solid tumor such as melanoma, head and neck, liver or kidney cancer. The CDR3 DNA sequence: TGTGCCAGCTCACCGAGAGGGGCCAACGTCCTGACTTTC. Translated, it gives CASSPRGANVLTF.